Below, one T cell receptor beta chain is given with its context. Other nucleotide sequences in the sample specify the same CDR3. The assay was run at deep level. Clones were read by immunoSEQ multiplex PCR, and TCRdb kept only the in-frame ones, dropping some. The sample includes approximately 2,000,000 clones, over 85% of them seen just once. The CDR3 runs 13 residues. V lost 3 bases to trimming and J lost 4 bases, with 7 bases between them. CDR1 and CDR2 from the germline V gene are LNHDA and SQIVND (reference sequence). This specimen belongs to a study of shared clonotypes between healthy human individuals. Naive CD8 cells comprised CD45RO-negative, CCR7-positively selected cells, excluding terminally differentiated effector memory CD45RA+ cells.

The J gene is TRBJ2-1, the V gene TRBV19; D call uncertain. This clonotype was sampled from a man younger than 35 in good health. Some clones in this sample may be carry-over from other donors' samples. The sample comprised naive CD8+ T cells from PBMCs. The CDR3 region has the DNA TGTGCCAGTAGTATCTCAAAATACAATGAGCAGTTCTTC. Its translation: CASSISKYNEQFF. Full variable domain (outside the CDR3, taken from reference TRBV19 and TRBJ2-1): DGGITQSPKYLFRKEGQNVTLSCEQNLNHDAMYWYRQDPGQGLRLIYYSQIVNDFQKGDIAEGYSVSREKKESFPLTVTSAQKNPTAFYLCASSISKYNEQFFGPGTRLTVL.